This T cell receptor beta chain was captured in a study of blood T cells in healthy people across ages. A second PCR of about 7 to 12 cycles used a sample-barcoded 5' primer and a J-beta primer mix. Every molecule of cDNA carried a tag from a template-switch adaptor with 12 random nucleotides. TCRdb redid the calling of the 5' RACE reads with MiXCR, one entry per CDR3 protein. The data contain 750,000 to 950,000 distinct CDR3 sequences, about 28% of them seen just once; the ten biggest clones take up roughly 10%. CDR3 size: 16 residues. Germline V gene data show CDR1 as SNHLY and CDR2 as FYNNEI. With respect to this clonotype: Given a much more abundant clone one base away, this may be a read error.

These records were also assigned to another study, of T cells of mothers and their children.

The sequence was collected from a woman in her 40s in good health. Sequencing was performed on blood. V and J are TRBV2 and TRBJ1-2, with D hard to call. The CDR3 region is CASSVPTQPMDYGDTF. CDR3 DNA: TGTGCCAGCAGCGTCCCGACACAGCCTATGGACTATGGCGACACCTTC. Complete variable domain (other parts from reference TRBV2 and TRBJ1-2): EPEVTQTPSHQVTQMGQEVILRCVPISNHLYFYWYRQILGQKVEFLVSFYNNEISEKSEIFDDQFSVERPDGSNFTLKIRSTKLEDSAMYFCASSVPTQPMDYGDTFGSGTRLTVV.